These T cell receptor beta chains were read from a single sample in a study of CD8 T cells in Susac syndrome. MiXCR, applied by TCRdb to the immunoSEQ multiplex PCR reads, yields one record per CDR3 protein. Among around 71,000 distinct CDR3 sequences listed, roughly 93% were seen once. Sequencing used CD4+ T cells from PBMCs. The receptors stem from a human donor with Susac syndrome. Each CDR3 is given without its conserved first and last residue.

J gene	V gene	CDR3 protein
TRBJ2-7	TRBV12-3/TRBV12-4	ASTSLATEQY
TRBJ2-7	TRBV6-2/TRBV6-3	ASSKLRLAGNGEQY
TRBJ1-2	TRBV29-1	SVEEGPQGAGNIYGYT
TRBJ2-7	TRBV10-3	AINPGGNEQY
TRBJ1-1	TRBV6-2/TRBV6-3	ASSSPTEANTEAF
TRBJ2-5	TRBV30	AFAAGGEQETQY
TRBJ2-6	TRBV7-2	ASSYTGGAGANVLT
TRBJ1-1	TRBV7-9	ASSKRGGSALTEAF
TRBJ1-2	TRBV20-1	SARVGRGDYDYT
TRBJ1-6	TRBV30	AWRVGSSYNSPLH
TRBJ2-7	TRBV11-1	ASSLSPGTGNAYEQY